What follows describes a single T cell receptor (beta chain). The antigen is undetermined. As defined, naive CD8 cells were CD45RO-negative and positively selected for CCR7, with terminally differentiated effector memory CD45RA+ cells excluded. Germline V CDR1 and CDR2: SEHNR, FQNEAQ (reference sequence). Germline trimming cut 3 bases from V and 2 bases from J; bases unmatched to any gene: 12. The CDR3 loop spans 18 amino acids. These data originate in a study of shared clonotypes between healthy human individuals. Investigators spread the genomic DNA of each subset evenly over several immunoSEQ plates. Measured with immunoSEQ multiplex PCR; TCRdb has only the in-frame clones, and not every one. The sample has around 1.9 million clones; approximately 94% are singletons. The study, taken as a whole, reports: Sharing of clonotypes among donors was expected to vary with sequencing depth. About 5% was the fraction of naive CD4 clonotypes found shared across a few donors.

The sequenced material came from naive CD8+ T cells from PBMCs. The chain uses TRBV7-9 and TRBJ2-3; TRBD2 agrees at 9 bases. This TCR came from a man between 18 and 29 years old in good health. Some clones in this sample may be carry-over from other donors' samples. DNA of the CDR3: TGTGCCAGCAGCTTTAAAAGTGACCTAGCGGGATACACAGATACGCAGTATTTT. Translating it yields CASSFKSDLAGYTDTQYF.